This T cell receptor beta chain was identified in a study of OX40 agonist ivuxolimab in advanced cancers. A note on this clone: The antigen is unknown.

The length of the CDR3 is 15 residues. From germline, CDR1 is MGHRA and CDR2 YSYEKL. Trimming took off 1 base at V and 4 bases at J, with 13 bases between the two ends. Study-level points and caveats: Specificity for antigen went undetermined in the expanded peripheral T cells. Low normalized T-cell clonal expansion was additionally recorded for some nonresponders. By week 6 at 0.1 to 3.0 mg/kg, blood CD4+ and CD8+ T cells had expanded clonally. CD8+ T cells averaged more expanded clones than CD4+.

Sequencing used immunoSEQ multiplex PCR; TCRdb keeps in-frame clones, though not all of them. The sample includes around 41,000 clones, 88% of them seen just once. This material consisted of CD4+ or CD8+ T cells sorted from blood, taken in a trial of the OX40 agonist ivuxolimab. The rearrangement joins TRBV4-1 to TRBJ1-2; D remains unclear. The source is an adult with an advanced solid tumor such as melanoma, head and neck, liver or kidney cancer. CDR3 in amino acids: CASSQGRGTGYGYTF. For the CDR3, the DNA is TGCGCCAGCAGCCAAGGGCGCGGAACTGGCTATGGCTACACCTTC.